The T cell receptor (beta chain) under discussion was sequenced for a study of neurological immune-mediated disorders. Whenever a sequencing run was performed, it yielded over 180 million TCR-beta sequences from 15-18 subjects. Each CDR3 protein gets one entry after TCRdb re-called the 5' RACE reads with MiXCR. This sample has 50,000 to 70,000 distinct CDR3 sequences; around 11% occur once, and the top ten carry 6.6%. This clonotype was seen at least ten times. Sample time point: longitudinal time-point 1 (baseline). 2 million PBMCs stored at -80 C were the source of the unsorted libraries. CDR3 length: 13 residues. Trimming left V 8 bases short and J 2 bases short, with 13 bases between. CDR1 and CDR2 (germline): SQVTM, ANQGSEA.

The clonotype comes from a male donor with HTLV-1-associated myelopathy (HAM/TSP). V usage is TRBV29-1 and J usage is TRBJ1-3; D not resolved. The sequencing sample was made of PBMCs. The CDR3, as DNA: TGCAGCATCAACCCCAGGACTGGAAACACCATATATTTT. It codes for CSINPRTGNTIYF.